This passage covers 32 T cell receptor beta chains from one sample sequenced in a study of T cell responses to AZD1222 COVID-19 vaccine. Profiled with immunoSEQ multiplex PCR; TCRdb holds only in-frame clones, not every one. The sample holds 80,000 to 90,000 clones, 90% seen once. Sequencing was performed on peripheral blood, taken 28 days after the second AZD1222 dose. These TCRs come from an adult who received the AZD1222 COVID-19 vaccine.

The chain carries TRBV6-2 or TRBV6-3 and TRBJ1-2, with 8 bases fitting TRBD1. The germline gives CDR1 MNHEY, CDR2 SVGEGT. The V segment lost 5 bases and the J segment 1 base; nucleotides outside the gene matches: 9. There are 16 residues in the CDR3. CDR3 bases: TGTGCCAGCAGTCCAACCGGACAGGGTCGTAACTATGGCTACACCTTC. Translation gives CASSPTGQGRNYGYTF.

The genes are TRBV9 and TRBJ1-4, with 9 bases lining up with TRBD1. The ends lost 4 bases at V and 8 bases at J; junction bases unmatched: 3. The CDR3 spans 13 residues. Germline V CDR1 and CDR2: SGDLS, YYNGEE. CDR3 sequence reads: CASSRQGGEKLFF. The CDR3 DNA follows: TGTGCCAGCAGCCGACAGGGGGGGGAAAAACTGTTTTTT.

This clone was seen only once. The chain employs TRBV27 and TRBJ1-2; 8 nucleotides agree with TRBD1. The CDR3 totals 16 residues. V lost 3 bases, J lost 3 bases, and 9 bases stayed unmatched. Germline V lookup: CDR1 MNHEY, CDR2 SMNVEV (reference sequence). In nucleotides, the CDR3 is TGTGCCAGCAGTTTCTCCTCCAGGGGGCGCGACTATGGCTACACCTTC. Its protein is CASSFSSRGRDYGYTF.

The chain combines TRBV2 with TRBJ1-5; weak D call: TRBD1 (6 bases). Germline V CDR1 and CDR2: SNHLY, FYNNEI. The CDR3 spans 15 residues. V lost 6 bases to trimming and J lost 0 bases, with 12 bases between them. The chain's CDR3 is CASRQDRNSNQPQHF. For the CDR3, the DNA is TGTGCCAGCAGACAGGACAGAAATAGCAATCAGCCCCAGCATTTT.

The gene calls are TRBV18 and TRBJ1-5; 9 nucleotides match TRBD1. Germline CDR1 reads KGHSH; CDR2 reads LQKENI. V shed 3 bases and J 2 bases; nucleotides not matched to a gene: 5. This CDR3 has 16 amino acids. CDR3 residues: CASSPRQGDGNQPQHF. The DNA for the CDR3 is TGTGCCAGCTCACCCAGACAGGGGGATGGCAATCAGCCCCAGCATTTT. Based on the CDR3 plus reference TRBV18 and TRBJ1-5, the full variable domain is NAGVMQNPRHLVRRRGQEARLRCSPMKGHSHVYWYRQLPEEGLKFMVYLQKENIIDESGMPKERFSAEFPKEGPSILRIQQVVRGDSAAYFCASSPRQGDGNQPQHFGDGTRLSIL.

CDR3 protein: CASSRNDRGPGNTIYF. The CDR3 coding sequence is TGTGCCAGCAGCCGTAATGACAGGGGACCCGGAAACACCATATATTTT. The chain employs TRBV7-9 and TRBJ1-3; 8 bases align to TRBD1. J gave up 4 bases and V 5 bases, and 10 bases lay outside the gene matches. Per germline, CDR1 SEHNR and CDR2 FQNEAQ (reference sequence). This CDR3 is built from 16 residues.

This clone appeared a single time. This chain joins TRBV2 and TRBJ1-1, with 9 bases identical to TRBD1. The V gene's germline CDR1 is SNHLY and CDR2 FYNNEI. The J segment lost 5 bases and the V segment lost 4 bases, leaving 5 bases of the junction unmatched. CDR3 size: 14 residues. The CDR3 nucleotides read TGTGCCAGCAGTGTGCCGGACAGGGGAACTGAAGCTTTCTTT. It specifies CASSVPDRGTEAFF.

This clone came up a few times. J is TRBJ2-5 and V is TRBV7-9, with D possibly being TRBD2 (5 bases). CDR3 size: 13 residues. Trimming left V 3 bases short and J 5 bases short, with 10 bases between. CDR1 and CDR2 (germline): SEHNR, FQNEAQ (reference sequence). The DNA of the CDR3 is TGTGCCAGCAGCTTTGCTTGGAGGGAGACCCAGTACTTC. Amino acids: CASSFAWRETQYF.

In nucleotides, the CDR3 is TGTGCCAGCAGTTTATCTGGCAGGCTGGGGACTGAAGCTTTCTTT. This translates into CASSLSGRLGTEAFF. V usage is TRBV28 and J usage is TRBJ1-1; D is undetermined. Per germline, CDR1 MDHEN and CDR2 SYDVKM. The V end lost 1 base, the J end lost 5 bases, and 14 bases lay between the germline ends. The CDR3 sequence is 15 residues long.

The rearrangement links TRBV10-1 to TRBJ1-2, with TRBD1 identical over 7 bases. After removal of 6 bases from V and 2 bases from J, the junction contained 3 bases not matched to a gene. The CDR3 is 13 amino acids. Germline V gene lookup returns CDR1 WNHNN and CDR2 SYGVQD (reference sequence). The CDR3, as DNA: TGCGCCAGCAGCTCGGACAGGAACTATGGCTACACCTTC. It yields the protein CASSSDRNYGYTF.

V usage is TRBV6-5 and J usage is TRBJ1-2, with 7 bases fitting TRBD1. The germline V gene encodes CDR1 MNHEY and CDR2 SVGAGI. The CDR3 is 13 amino acids. V gave up 6 bases and J gave up 6 bases; unmatched junction bases: 7. The CDR3: CASSGGQMNGYTF. Written as DNA, the CDR3 is TGTGCCAGCAGCGGGGGACAGATGAATGGCTACACCTTC.

The rearrangement joins TRBV5-1 to TRBJ2-3; 10 bases are a match to TRBD2. Germline CDR1 reads SGHRS; CDR2 reads YFSETQ. The ends lost 1 base at V and 4 bases at J; junction bases unmatched: 3. This CDR3 comprises 15 residues. This chain's CDR3 is CASSLWTSGADTQYF. CDR3 nucleotides: TGCGCCAGCAGCTTGTGGACTAGCGGAGCAGATACGCAGTATTTT.

This chain connects TRBV27 to TRBJ1-4, with TRBD1 matching 11 bases. J was trimmed by 5 bases and V by 4 bases; bases with no gene match: 12. The CDR3 loop spans 18 amino acids. CDR1 is MNHEY and CDR2 is SMNVEV in the germline V gene (reference sequence). The CDR3 coding sequence is TGTGCCAGCAGTTCCCTCCGGGACAGGGGGGAGGAAAATGAAAAACTGTTTTTT. Its protein product is CASSSLRDRGEENEKLFF. Complete variable domain (other parts from reference TRBV27 and TRBJ1-4): EAQVTQNPRYLITVTGKKLTVTCSQNMNHEYMSWYRQDPGLGLRQIYYSMNVEVTDKGDVPEGYKVSRKEKRNFPLILESPSPNQTSLYFCASSSLRDRGEENEKLFFGSGTQLSVL.

Written as DNA, the CDR3 is TGTGCCTGCTGGGACTTTATCTCTGGAAACACCATATATTTT. Protein: CACWDFISGNTIYF. The rearrangement links TRBV19 to TRBJ1-3; possible D gene TRBD1, 5 bases. The germline V and J ends were trimmed by 11 bases and 0 bases, with 14 bases remaining between them. Per the germline V gene, CDR1 is LNHDA and CDR2 is SQIVND (reference sequence). The CDR3 is 14 residues long.

The chain joins TRBV21-1 to TRBJ2-2; the table's D call TRBD2 went unverified against the DNA. TRBV21-1 is a documented pseudogene. CDR3 size: 21 residues. The CDR3 region has the DNA TGTGCCAGCGTAGTCAGAGACGGGGGGCCCTCCCCGTCTTCGAACACCGGGGAGCTGTTTTTT. Protein: CASVVRDGGPSPSSNTGELFF.

The V and J genes are TRBV6-1 and TRBJ2-5; D is possibly TRBD2 (7 bases). This CDR3 contains 16 residues. V lost 3 bases and J 4 bases, leaving 18 bases between the germline ends. Germline loops: CDR1 MNHNS, CDR2 SASEGT. This CDR3 is CASSDGGRLGIETQYF. The DNA for the CDR3 is TGTGCCAGCAGTGACGGGGGGCGCTTGGGTATAGAGACCCAGTACTTC.

This clone has only one observation. The chain couples TRBV5-1 to TRBJ2-2, with a tentative D call TRBD2 (6 bases). Germline V CDR1 and CDR2: SGHRS, YFSETQ. Trimming took 4 bases from V and 7 from J, leaving 11 bases between them. The CDR3 consists of 13 residues. Written as DNA, the CDR3 is TGCGCCAGCAGCGGAGGGAGTGGCGGGGAGCTGTTTTTT. Translating it yields CASSGGSGGELFF.

The chain carries TRBV28 and TRBJ2-7; 8 bases agree with TRBD1. The germline gives CDR1 MDHEN, CDR2 SYDVKM. There are 13 residues in the CDR3. Trimming at V came to 5 bases and at J to 5 bases, leaving 5 bases not matched to a gene. The CDR3 coding sequence is TGTGCCAGCAGTCCCCGGGACAGGAACGAGCAGTACTTC. Translating gives CASSPRDRNEQYF. The whole variable domain, filled in from reference TRBV28 and TRBJ2-7, reads DVKVTQSSRYLVKRTGEKVFLECVQDMDHENMFWYRQDPGLGLRLIYFSYDVKMKEKGDIPEGYSVSREKKERFSLILESASTNQTSMYLCASSPRDRNEQYFGPGTRLTVT.

The chain recombines TRBV24-1 with TRBJ2-3; TRBD1 might be the D (6 bases). CDR3 size: 15 residues. Trimming left V 0 bases short and J 3 bases short, with 9 bases between. Looked up from germline, CDR1 is KGHDR and CDR2 is SFDVKD. The CDR3 region has the DNA TGTGCCACCAGTGATTTGCGGCAGGGGACAGATACGCAGTATTTT. This codes for CATSDLRQGTDTQYF.

This clone appeared a few times. The chain employs TRBV7-8 and TRBJ2-2; D uncertain. Germline V lookup: CDR1 SGHVS, CDR2 FQNEAQ. V was cut by 1 base and J by 4 bases, with 4 bases left in between. The CDR3 consists of 13 residues. CDR3 bases: TGTGCCAGCAGCTTAGAGTTCACCGGGGAGCTGTTTTTT. The encoded protein is CASSLEFTGELFF.

The rearrangement joins TRBV5-6 to TRBJ1-6, with D possibly matching TRBD1 (6 bases). V was trimmed by 0 bases and J by 9 bases, leaving 10 bases between them. CDR1 and CDR2 from the germline V gene are SGHDT and YYEEEE. This CDR3 has 14 amino acids. The CDR3 DNA reads as TGTGCCAGCAGCTTGGGCCGGGGGCCTTCACCCCTCCACTTT. Its translation: CASSLGRGPSPLHF.

This rearrangement joins TRBV1 to TRBJ1-1; the table's D call of TRBD1 was not tested on the DNA. TRBV1 is designated a pseudogene. The CDR3 consists of 14 residues. Here the CDR3 DNA reads TGCACCAGCAGCCAACACAGACCGAACACTGAAGCTTTCTTT. Its translation: CTSSQHRPNTEAFF.

V and J are TRBV10-3 and TRBJ1-2; TRBD1 agrees at 10 bases. The CDR3 runs 13 residues. Germline V gene data show CDR1 as ENHRY and CDR2 as SYGVKD. Germline trimming cut 7 bases from V and 8 bases from J; bases unmatched to any gene: 7. The CDR3 sequence: CAITPTGGVGYTF. The DNA of the CDR3 is TGTGCCATCACTCCGACAGGGGGCGTCGGCTACACCTTC.

The chain is built from TRBV5-4 and TRBJ2-7; 7 positions agree with TRBD1. The CDR3 spans 14 residues. J gave up 2 bases and V 3 bases, and 5 bases lay outside the gene matches. The V gene's germline CDR1 is SGHNT and CDR2 YYREEE (reference sequence). The CDR3 here is CASSSRDSPYEQYF. The CDR3 nucleotides are TGTGCCAGCAGCTCCCGGGACAGTCCCTACGAGCAGTACTTC.

This chain links TRBV28 with TRBJ1-2; TRBD1 agrees at 7 bases. The CDR3 has 16 residues. From germline, CDR1 is MDHEN and CDR2 SYDVKM. V shed 5 bases, J shed 0 bases, and the junction held 9 bases outside the gene matches. For the CDR3, the DNA is TGTGCCAGCAGTCTCGTCGGGACAGCAACTAACTATGGCTACACCTTC. Translation gives CASSLVGTATNYGYTF.

The CDR3 sequence is CASHKGGRSTGELFF. The CDR3 nucleotides are TGTGCCAGCCATAAAGGGGGCAGGAGCACCGGGGAGCTGTTTTTT. The chain links TRBV28 to TRBJ2-2; 7 positions agree with TRBD1. Germline V gives CDR1 MDHEN, CDR2 SYDVKM. Trimming took 8 bases from V and 4 from J; bases not matched to a gene: 10. The CDR3 length is 15 residues.

The chain employs TRBV7-9 and TRBJ1-1, with unresolved D. The CDR3 covers 16 residues. V lost 5 bases and J 0 bases, leaving 16 bases between the germline ends. Germline V gene sequence: CDR1 SEHNR, CDR2 FQNEAQ (reference sequence). CDR3: CASSPEGTAMNTEAFF. In nucleotides, the CDR3 is TGTGCCAGCAGCCCCGAGGGCACAGCCATGAACACTGAAGCTTTCTTT.

This chain connects TRBV10-3 to TRBJ1-2, with D possibly TRBD1 on 5 matching bases. Germline loops: CDR1 ENHRY, CDR2 SYGVKD. The germline V and J ends were trimmed by 2 bases and 6 bases, with 19 bases remaining between them. The CDR3 totals 16 residues. The CDR3 DNA is TGTGCCATCAGTGAGCTCCCGGGGAGGGACGAGCATGGCTACACCTTC. This gives the protein CAISELPGRDEHGYTF.

This clone has just a few counts. The chain carries TRBV19 and TRBJ1-5; 9 nucleotides align to TRBD1. Per the germline V gene, CDR1 is LNHDA and CDR2 is SQIVND (reference sequence). This CDR3 has 17 amino acids. Trimming at V came to 5 bases and at J to 2 bases, leaving 10 bases not matched to a gene. The chain's CDR3 is CASSPLQGAVGNQPQHF. Here the CDR3 DNA reads TGTGCCAGTAGTCCGCTACAGGGGGCCGTGGGCAATCAGCCCCAGCATTTT.

The rearrangement joins TRBV12-3 or TRBV12-4 to TRBJ2-7; TRBD1 might be the D (6 bases). V shed 5 bases and J shed 12 bases, with 17 bases lying between them. The CDR3 is 12 residues long. The CDR3 loop is CASSPGTLFPYF. As DNA, the CDR3 is TGTGCCAGCAGTCCGGGGACACTTTTTCCGTACTTC.

The genes are TRBV7-2 and TRBJ2-7; TRBD2 agrees at 11 bases. The length of the CDR3 is 13 residues. Per germline, CDR1 SGHTA and CDR2 FQGNSA. Trimming removed 10 bases from V and 5 bases from J; junction bases left unmatched: 7. CDR3 nucleotide sequence: TGTGCCACCAGTCTAGCGGGGGGACACGAGCAGTACTTC. This sequence encodes CATSLAGGHEQYF.

This chain links TRBV6-5 with TRBJ2-3; D gene uncertain. The CDR3 length is 13 residues. Germline CDR1 reads MNHEY; CDR2 reads SVGAGI. V gave up 9 bases and J gave up 1 base, with 11 bases separating them. The CDR3: CARSKTRTDTQYF. In DNA, the CDR3 is TGTGCCAGATCGAAGACCCGCACAGATACGCAGTATTTT.